This T cell receptor (beta chain) was recovered during a study of blood T cell repertoires in COVID-19. Study in general: Researchers got acute and convalescent COVID-19 samples from the United States, Italy and Spain. PBMCs, B-cell-depleted T cells, or T cells were the source of the cDNA or gDNA that made up the material.

Germline CDR1 reads KGHDR; CDR2 reads SFDVKD. The CDR3 extends over 16 amino acids. The ends lost 3 bases at V and 4 bases at J; junction bases unmatched: 7. Original processing notes: Amplification with reference gene primers provided the estimates of nucleated cell counts. This table comes from immunoSEQ multiplex PCR, and its TCRdb copy is limited to in-frame clones, with some not included. V and J calls plus clone size are reproduced from that table; the DNA served to infer D and trimming. Among approximately 13,000 clones, roughly nine tenths were seen once, and the ten largest hold 12% to 15%. The sequencing input was peripheral blood. The sequence derives from a man over 45 with active COVID-19. The rearrangement links TRBV24-1 to TRBJ2-1; 8 bases line up with TRBD2. The CDR3: CATSDSGAGGYNEQFF. The CDR3 DNA reads TGTGCCACCAGTGATAGCGGGGCGGGAGGATACAATGAGCAGTTCTTC.